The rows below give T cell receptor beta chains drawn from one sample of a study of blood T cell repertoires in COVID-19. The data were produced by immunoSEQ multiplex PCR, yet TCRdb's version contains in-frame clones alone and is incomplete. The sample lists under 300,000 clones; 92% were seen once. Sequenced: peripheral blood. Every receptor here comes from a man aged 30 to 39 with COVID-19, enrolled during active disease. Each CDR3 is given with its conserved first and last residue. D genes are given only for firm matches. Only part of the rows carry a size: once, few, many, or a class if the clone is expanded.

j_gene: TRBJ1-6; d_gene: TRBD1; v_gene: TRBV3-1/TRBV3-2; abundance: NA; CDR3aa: CASSHDRESYNSPLHF; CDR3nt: TGTGCCAGCAGCCATGACAGGGAATCCTATAATTCACCCCTCCACTTT
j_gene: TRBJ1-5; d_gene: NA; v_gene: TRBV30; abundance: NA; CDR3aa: CAWSERQEYQPQHF; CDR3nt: TGTGCCTGGAGTGAAAGACAGGAGTACCAGCCCCAGCATTTT
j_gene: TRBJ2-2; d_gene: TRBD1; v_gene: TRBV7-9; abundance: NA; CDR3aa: CASSAGQGANTGELFF; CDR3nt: TGTGCCAGCAGCGCCGGACAGGGGGCGAACACCGGGGAGCTGTTTTTT
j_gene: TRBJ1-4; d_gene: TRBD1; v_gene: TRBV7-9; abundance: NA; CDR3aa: CASSDVRGQGEKLFF; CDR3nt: TGTGCCAGCAGCGACGTGAGGGGGCAGGGCGAAAAACTGTTTTTT
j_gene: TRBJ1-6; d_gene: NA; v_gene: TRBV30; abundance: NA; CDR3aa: CAWSLSDAGGPLHF; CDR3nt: TGTGCCTGGAGTCTCTCGGACGCCGGGGGGCCCCTCCACTTT
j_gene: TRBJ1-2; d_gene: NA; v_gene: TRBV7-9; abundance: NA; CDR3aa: CASSLAIEVGGYTF; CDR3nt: TGTGCCAGCAGCTTAGCGATAGAGGTTGGAGGCTACACCTTC
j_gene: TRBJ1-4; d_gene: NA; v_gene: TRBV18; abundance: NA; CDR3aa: CASSPQDNPSSNEKLFF; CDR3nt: TGTGCCAGCTCACCGCAGGACAATCCGAGCTCTAATGAAAAACTGTTTTTT
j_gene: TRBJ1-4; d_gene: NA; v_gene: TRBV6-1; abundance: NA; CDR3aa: CASSEPGSGNEKLFF; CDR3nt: TGTGCCAGCAGTGAGCCGGGGTCGGGTAATGAAAAACTGTTTTTT
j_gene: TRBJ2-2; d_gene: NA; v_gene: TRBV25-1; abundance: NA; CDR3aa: CASRRVAGELFF; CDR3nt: TGTGCCAGCAGAAGAGTAGCCGGGGAGCTGTTTTTT
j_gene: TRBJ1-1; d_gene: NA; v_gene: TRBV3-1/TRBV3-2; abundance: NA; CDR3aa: CASSQDGGGLNTEAFF; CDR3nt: TGTGCCAGCAGCCAAGATGGGGGGGGACTTAACACTGAAGCTTTCTTT
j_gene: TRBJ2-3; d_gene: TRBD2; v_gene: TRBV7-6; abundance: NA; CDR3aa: CASSLNLAGADTQYF; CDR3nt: TGTGCCAGCAGCTTAAACCTAGCGGGGGCAGATACGCAGTATTTT
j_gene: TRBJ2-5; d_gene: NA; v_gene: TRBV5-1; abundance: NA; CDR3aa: CASSLMPKETQYF; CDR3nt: TGCGCCAGCAGCTTGATGCCTAAGGAGACCCAGTACTTC
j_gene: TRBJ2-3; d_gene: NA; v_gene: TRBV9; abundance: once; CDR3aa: CASRRGGSTDTQYF; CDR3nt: TGTGCCAGCAGACGGGGAGGCAGCACAGATACGCAGTATTTT
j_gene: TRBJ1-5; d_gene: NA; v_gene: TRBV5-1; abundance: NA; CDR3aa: CASSFRGGPEPQHF; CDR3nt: TGCGCCAGCAGCTTTCGCGGGGGACCCGAGCCCCAGCATTTT
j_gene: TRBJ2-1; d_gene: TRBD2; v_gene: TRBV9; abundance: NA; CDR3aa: CASSVEVAGGINEQFF; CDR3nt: TGTGCCAGCAGCGTAGAGGTAGCGGGGGGAATAAATGAGCAGTTCTTC
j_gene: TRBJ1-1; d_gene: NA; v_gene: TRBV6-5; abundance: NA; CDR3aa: CASRPPGVTEAFF; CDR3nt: TGTGCCAGCAGGCCCCCCGGGGTCACTGAAGCTTTCTTT
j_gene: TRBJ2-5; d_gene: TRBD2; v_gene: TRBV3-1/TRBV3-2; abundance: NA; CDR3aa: CASSTRGGRDQETQYF; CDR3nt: TGTGCCAGCAGCACGCGCGGGGGGAGGGACCAAGAGACCCAGTACTTC
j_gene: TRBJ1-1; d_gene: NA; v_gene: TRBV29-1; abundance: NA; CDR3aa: CSVELGARAFF; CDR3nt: TGCAGCGTTGAGCTGGGGGCGCGAGCTTTCTTT
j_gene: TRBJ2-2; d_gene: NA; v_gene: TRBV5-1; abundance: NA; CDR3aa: CASSARMSGPGELFF; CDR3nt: TGCGCCAGCAGCGCCCGTATGTCGGGTCCCGGGGAGCTGTTTTTT
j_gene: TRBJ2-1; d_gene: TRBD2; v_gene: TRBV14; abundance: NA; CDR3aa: CASSQGGSGGYEQFF; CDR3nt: TGTGCCAGCAGCCAAGGGGGTAGCGGGGGGTATGAGCAGTTCTTC
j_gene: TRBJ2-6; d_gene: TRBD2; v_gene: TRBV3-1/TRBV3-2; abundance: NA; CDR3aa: CASSPGLAGVPGANVLTF; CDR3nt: TGTGCCAGCAGCCCGGGACTAGCGGGGGTCCCTGGGGCCAACGTCCTGACTTTC
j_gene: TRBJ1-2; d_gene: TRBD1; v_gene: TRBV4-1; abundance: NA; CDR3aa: CASSQGTGDGYTF; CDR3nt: TGCGCCAGCAGCCAGGGGACAGGGGATGGCTACACCTTC
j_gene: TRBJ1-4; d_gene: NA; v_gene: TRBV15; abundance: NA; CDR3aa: CATSSGRGEKLFF; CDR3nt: TGTGCCACCAGCAGCGGAAGAGGTGAAAAACTGTTTTTT
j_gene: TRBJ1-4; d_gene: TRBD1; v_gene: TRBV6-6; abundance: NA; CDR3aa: CASSYSQGASEKLFF; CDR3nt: TGTGCCAGCAGTTACTCGCAGGGGGCTTCCGAAAAACTGTTTTTT
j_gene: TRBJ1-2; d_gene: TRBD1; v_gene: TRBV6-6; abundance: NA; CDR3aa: CASSRLDRGPRYGYTF; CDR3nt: TGTGCCAGCAGTCGACTCGACAGGGGGCCTAGGTATGGCTACACCTTC
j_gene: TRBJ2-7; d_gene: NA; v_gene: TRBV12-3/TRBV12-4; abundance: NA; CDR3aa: CASTYSTYEQYF; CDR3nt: TGTGCCAGCACGTACTCAACCTACGAGCAGTACTTC
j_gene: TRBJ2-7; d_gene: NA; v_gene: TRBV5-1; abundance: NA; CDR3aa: CASSSQHAYEQYF; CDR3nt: TGCGCCAGCAGCTCCCAACACGCCTACGAGCAGTACTTC
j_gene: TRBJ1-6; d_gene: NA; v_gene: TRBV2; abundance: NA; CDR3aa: CASSEETVYSPLHF; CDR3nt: TGTGCCAGCAGTGAGGAGACAGTTTACTCACCCCTCCACTTT
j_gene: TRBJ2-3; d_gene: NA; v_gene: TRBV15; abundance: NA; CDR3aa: CATSRSSRVTDTQYF; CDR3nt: TGTGCCACCAGCAGAAGCTCCAGGGTCACAGATACGCAGTATTTT